Given below is one TCR beta chain in context. Its antigen remains unidentified. Sequencing targeted expressed TCRB transcripts, as all isolated RNA had been reverse transcribed. Some clones are missing from TCRdb's copy, which holds only in-frame ones; the method was immunoSEQ multiplex PCR. Among about 410,000 clones listed, around 13% were seen once. The sample comes from a study of beta chain features in type 1 diabetes. Across the whole study: Healthy donors, compared against patients, showed similar age, gender and cell yields.

Germline assignment: CDR1 SGHTA and CDR2 FQGTGA. V was pared by 5 bases and J by 7 bases, with 15 bases between. The CDR3 sequence is 14 residues long. Study-level findings and limits: Insertions at VDJ junctions were less frequent in type 1 diabetes patients. These patients also deleted more nucleotides at the same junctions.

Sequencing used naive CD4+ T cells from blood. The clonotype was recovered from a man aged 25-45 years in good health. The chain recombines TRBV7-3 with TRBJ2-1; D possibly corresponds to TRBD2 (5 bases). The CDR3 sequence is CASSASGMGNEQFF. The CDR3 DNA reads TGTGCCAGCAGCGCCAGCGGTATGGGGAATGAGCAGTTCTTC.